This section outlines one T cell receptor (beta chain) sequence together with its context. Its cognate antigen is unknown. This CDR3 contains 15 residues. Germline CDR1 is SGHDT and CDR2 is YYEEEE. Trimming took off 0 bases at V and 1 base at J, with 9 bases between the two ends. PCR used 60 Vbeta primers and 13 Jbeta primers. This table comes from immunoSEQ multiplex PCR, and its TCRdb copy is limited to in-frame clones, with some not included. The data hold about 120,000 clones, with around three quarters observed a single time. This entry belongs to a study of cytomegalovirus exposure and HLA in healthy donors. Study-wide points: There were some public TCRs occurring in many donors, but most TCR sequences were rare.

This clonotype was obtained from a human donor in good health. Specimen: PBMCs. The chain carries TRBV5-6 and TRBJ2-3; D is uncertain. CDR3: CASSLDYFGTDTQYF. The CDR3 DNA reads TGTGCCAGCAGCTTGGACTATTTTGGCACAGATACGCAGTATTTT.